The 3 T cell receptor beta chains below were found in one sample sequenced in a study of T-cell memory formation after mild COVID-19. TCRdb passed the 5' RACE reads through MiXCR, listing each CDR3 protein once. The sample records some 86,000 distinct CDR3 sequences, around a quarter being singletons. Sequencing input: PBMCs or a T cell subset sorted from them (not recorded which). These TCRs come from a man aged 18 to 29 who had mild COVID-19 (a few samples of this study predate the infection). Cell type and time point are not known.

A few counts support this clonotype. V gene TRBV15 combines with J gene TRBJ2-3, with D hard to call. V was shortened by 0 bases and J by 5 bases, with 6 bases between the two germline ends. This CDR3 is 13 amino acids long. The germline CDR1 and CDR2 sequences are LNHNV and YYDKDF (reference sequence). Here the CDR3 DNA reads TGTGCCACCAGCAGAGATAGGGTAGATACGCAGTATTTT. This gives the protein CATSRDRVDTQYF.

The chain recombines TRBV10-3 with TRBJ1-6; D ambiguous. CDR1 and CDR2 from the germline V gene are ENHRY and SYGVKD. V was trimmed by 0 bases and J by 10 bases, leaving 10 bases between them. The CDR3 contains 14 residues. This CDR3 is CAISESTAFSPLHF. In DNA, the CDR3 is TGTGCCATCAGTGAGTCGACGGCGTTCTCACCCCTCCACTTT.

This clonotype has a handful of counts. The chain is built from TRBV12-3 or TRBV12-4 and TRBJ1-3; TRBD1 is a possible D gene (5 bases). This CDR3 spans 17 amino acids. Deletions cut 5 bases from V and 0 bases from J, with 17 bases between. The CDR3 region is CASSPWARQISGNTIYF. The CDR3, as DNA: TGTGCCAGCAGTCCGTGGGCCAGACAGATCTCTGGAAACACCATATATTTT.